These 21 T cell receptor beta chains originate from one sample sequenced in a study of a mutant IDH1 vaccine in newly diagnosed glioma. Antigen specificity for these receptors is unknown. Time point described: week 11, during vaccination. It was 300 ug of mutant IDH1 20-mer peptide that made up each vaccine dose, given with topical imiquimod. TCRdb's copy holds only in-frame clones and misses some; the assay was immunoSEQ multiplex PCR. This sample has 110,000 or so clones, with roughly 88% found just once. Sequenced material: PBMCs, taken from a glioma patient whose treatment included an IDH1 peptide vaccine. Source of these receptors: a woman between 45 and 60 years old with glioma.

The V and J genes are TRBV6-1 and TRBJ2-7; possibly TRBD1 for D (5 bases). V was trimmed by 7 bases and J by 6 bases, leaving 19 bases between them. CDR3 size: 14 residues. Germline V gene lookup returns CDR1 MNHNS and CDR2 SASEGT. In nucleotides, the CDR3 is TGTGCCAGCATTAACGATAGGGGCTATCGCGAGCAGTACTTC. The encoded protein is CASINDRGYREQYF.

V gene TRBV7-9 combines with J gene TRBJ1-2; perhaps TRBD1 as D (5 bases). Germline V gives CDR1 SEHNR, CDR2 FQNEAQ (reference sequence). CDR3 size: 16 residues. Trimming shortened V by 4 bases and J by 2 bases, and 17 bases separated the two germline ends. CDR3 nucleotides: TGTGCCAGCAGCTCCCTGGAAGAGACAGCAAACTATGGCTACACCTTC. Its protein is CASSSLEETANYGYTF.

The rearrangement uses TRBV6-5 and TRBJ1-5; D perhaps matches TRBD1 (5 bases). The CDR3 length is 16 residues. Per the germline V gene, CDR1 is MNHEY and CDR2 is SVGAGI. Trimming cost V 4 bases and J 2 bases, with 15 bases left between them. The CDR3 is CASSSHRSRGNQPQHF. In DNA form, the CDR3 reads TGTGCCAGCAGTTCCCACAGGTCCAGAGGCAATCAGCCCCAGCATTTT.

The chain combines TRBV18 with TRBJ1-1, with unresolved D. The CDR3 covers 13 residues. In germline, CDR1 is KGHSH, CDR2 LQKENI. Trimming removed 6 bases at V and 6 bases at J, with 14 bases between. The CDR3 loop reads CASSLNGEAEAFF. The CDR3 DNA is TGTGCCAGCTCCCTCAATGGGGAAGCTGAAGCTTTCTTT. Filled out from reference TRBV18 and TRBJ1-1, the complete variable domain reads NAGVMQNPRHLVRRRGQEARLRCSPMKGHSHVYWYRQLPEEGLKFMVYLQKENIIDESGMPKERFSAEFPKEGPSILRIQQVVRGDSAAYFCASSLNGEAEAFFGQGTRLTVV.

This chain links TRBV4-2 with TRBJ2-7; no firm D call. V was clipped by 4 bases and J by 0 bases, with 13 bases between them. Germline values: CDR1 LGHNA, CDR2 YNFKEQ. The CDR3 totals 15 residues. CDR3 in amino acids: CASSPETASSYEQYF. The CDR3 coding sequence is TGTGCCAGCAGCCCGGAGACTGCGAGCTCCTACGAGCAGTACTTC.

The chain has TRBV30 and TRBJ1-4; D remains ambiguous. With 0 bases removed from V and 8 bases from J, the gap between germline ends came to 10 bases. Germline V lookup: CDR1 GTSNPN, CDR2 SVGIG (reference sequence). This CDR3 has 13 residues. CDR3 loop: CAWSVRIWEKLFF. The DNA for the CDR3 is TGTGCCTGGAGTGTAAGGATCTGGGAAAAACTGTTTTTT.

The rearrangement uses TRBV2 and TRBJ2-1, with D perhaps matching TRBD1 (6 bases). Trimming cost V 3 bases and J 8 bases, with 11 bases left between them. The CDR3 totals 13 residues. Germline lookup yields CDR1 SNHLY and CDR2 FYNNEI. The CDR3 DNA sequence: TGTGCCAGCAGTGACAGGGGATTCGATGAGCAGTTCTTC. It translates to CASSDRGFDEQFF.

The chain couples TRBV10-1 to TRBJ2-5; the D gene is possibly TRBD1 (6 bases). V shed 3 bases and J shed 4 bases, with 15 bases lying between them. Germline V gene data show CDR1 as WNHNN and CDR2 as SYGVQD (reference sequence). This CDR3 spans 15 amino acids. As DNA, the CDR3 is TGCGCCAGCAGTGACTCGGGACAACCGGGAGAGACCCAGTACTTC. Its translation: CASSDSGQPGETQYF.

V and J are TRBV9 and TRBJ1-2, with unresolved D. Germline lookup yields CDR1 SGDLS and CDR2 YYNGEE. The CDR3 runs to 14 residues. Trimming left V 0 bases short and J 4 bases short, with 10 bases between. CDR3 in DNA: TGTGCCAGCAGCGTAGCCGGGTCTGGCTATGGCTACACCTTC. As protein: CASSVAGSGYGYTF. Looking up the rest from reference TRBV9 and TRBJ1-2 gives the full variable domain: DSGVTQTPKHLITATGQRVTLRCSPRSGDLSVYWYQQSLDQGLQFLIQYYNGEERAKGNILERFSAQQFPDLHSELNLSSLELGDSALYFCASSVAGSGYGYTFGSGTRLTVV.

The V gene is TRBV11-2, the J gene TRBJ1-2; the match to TRBD1 covers 7 bases. From germline, CDR1 is SGHAT and CDR2 FQNNGV. J lost 3 bases, V lost 5 bases, and 12 bases had no gene match. This CDR3 has 16 amino acids. For the CDR3, the DNA is TGTGCCAGCAGCGCCACAGGGGTAGAAGTTGACTATGGCTACACCTTC. It yields the protein CASSATGVEVDYGYTF.

V usage is TRBV6-5 and J usage is TRBJ2-7; tentatively, D is TRBD2 (6 bases). This CDR3 has 15 amino acids. The V end lost 0 bases, the J end lost 0 bases, and 9 bases lay between the germline ends. Per germline, CDR1 MNHEY and CDR2 SVGAGI. CDR3 in DNA: TGTGCCAGCAGTTACTCCGGGACTGGCTCCTACGAGCAGTACTTC. As protein: CASSYSGTGSYEQYF.

V and J are TRBV27 and TRBJ1-5; possibly TRBD1 for D (6 bases). The ends were cut back, 8 bases at V and 3 bases at J, with 11 bases in the middle. CDR3 length: 13 amino acids. Germline-derived CDR1 and CDR2 are MNHEY and SMNVEV (reference sequence). The CDR3 here is CASFTGPNQPQHF. The CDR3, as DNA: TGTGCCAGCTTTACAGGGCCCAATCAGCCCCAGCATTTT.

The CDR3 loop reads CSVDSGTGSWVHGYTF. CDR3 coding DNA: TGCAGCGTTGATTCCGGGACAGGGAGTTGGGTGCATGGCTACACCTTC. The chain uses TRBV29-1 and TRBJ1-2, with 9 bases aligning to TRBD1. Losses at the gene ends were 3 bases for V and 6 bases for J; bases not matched to a gene: 14. The CDR3 extends over 16 amino acids. Germline V CDR1 and CDR2: SQVTM, ANQGSEA. The full variable domain, in which reference TRBV29-1 and TRBJ1-2 provide the parts outside the CDR3, is SAVISQKPSRDICQRGTSLTIQCQVDSQVTMMFWYRQQPGQSLTLIATANQGSEATYESGFVIDKFPISRPNLTFSTLTVSNMSPEDSSIYLCSVDSGTGSWVHGYTFGSGTRLTVV.

The J gene is TRBJ2-2, the V gene TRBV2; 7 positions agree with TRBD1. The germline gives CDR1 SNHLY, CDR2 FYNNEI. The CDR3 spans 14 residues. With 11 bases clipped from V and 1 base from J, the junction kept 7 bases outside the gene matches. The CDR3 coding sequence is TGTGCCGGGCGACAGGGCCGGAACACCGGGGAGCTGTTTTTT. Protein sequence: CAGRQGRNTGELFF.

The chain carries TRBV5-4 and TRBJ2-7; 7 bases align to TRBD1. Germline V lookup: CDR1 SGHNT, CDR2 YYREEE (reference sequence). V shed 0 bases, J shed 1 base, and the junction held 1 base outside the gene matches. The CDR3 has 14 residues. Written as DNA, the CDR3 is TGTGCCAGCAGCTTGGACAGGGGTTCCTACGAGCAGTACTTC. Its protein is CASSLDRGSYEQYF.

The rearrangement joins TRBV19 to TRBJ1-5; TRBD1 matches at 7 bases. There are 18 residues in the CDR3. After removal of 3 bases from V and 6 bases from J, the junction contained 17 bases not matched to a gene. Germline V gene sequence: CDR1 LNHDA, CDR2 SQIVND (reference sequence). The CDR3 spells CASSIGPGGDLRGQPQHF. CDR3 DNA: TGTGCCAGTAGTATCGGTCCAGGGGGGGACTTACGGGGTCAGCCCCAGCATTTT.

J is TRBJ2-7 and V is TRBV29-1; a weak D match, TRBD1 (6 bases). From germline, CDR1 is SQVTM and CDR2 ANQGSEA. The CDR3 length is 12 residues. The V end was cut by 7 bases, the J end by 5 bases, with 15 bases between. The CDR3 here is CSATGFTDEQYF. The CDR3 bases are TGCAGCGCAACAGGGTTCACGGACGAGCAGTACTTC.

The rearrangement links TRBV5-4 to TRBJ2-7; 7 bases agree with TRBD2. This CDR3 region has 15 residues. CDR1 and CDR2 (germline): SGHNT, YYREEE (reference sequence). Losses at the gene ends were 2 bases for V and 0 bases for J; bases not matched to a gene: 5. This CDR3 is CASSFPGEGSYEQYF. The CDR3 region has the DNA TGTGCCAGCAGCTTCCCGGGGGAGGGCTCCTACGAGCAGTACTTC.

This clone was observed a handful of times. This chain uses TRBV5-8 with TRBJ2-7; 7 bases line up with TRBD2. V lost 1 base, J lost 4 bases, and 5 bases stayed unmatched. CDR1 and CDR2 from the germline V gene are SGHTS and YDEGEE. CDR3 length: 14 residues. CDR3 amino acids: CASSLWAGEYEQYF. The DNA of the CDR3 is TGTGCCAGCAGCTTGTGGGCGGGAGAATACGAGCAGTACTTC.

The J gene is TRBJ2-7, the V gene TRBV5-1; D assignment may be TRBD1 or TRBD2 (5 bases each). The CDR3 is 14 amino acids. V lost 0 bases to trimming and J lost 6 bases, with 13 bases between them. Germline values: CDR1 SGHRS, CDR2 YFSETQ. The CDR3: CASSLVAGSGEQYF. The DNA of the CDR3 is TGCGCCAGCAGCTTGGTGGCAGGGAGTGGCGAGCAGTACTTC. Based on the CDR3 plus reference TRBV5-1 and TRBJ2-7, the full variable domain is KAGVTQTPRYLIKTRGQQVTLSCSPISGHRSVSWYQQTPGQGLQFLFEYFSETQRNKGNFPGRFSGRQFSNSRSEMNVSTLELGDSALYLCASSLVAGSGEQYFGPGTRLTVT.

The chain links TRBV27 to TRBJ2-5, with 7 bases that match TRBD2. Germline loops: CDR1 MNHEY, CDR2 SMNVEV (reference sequence). The ends lost 2 bases at V and 5 bases at J; junction bases unmatched: 11. This CDR3 contains 16 residues. CDR3 nucleotide sequence: TGTGCCAGCAGTTTAACACTAGCGTCTGTCTGGGAGACCCAGTACTTC. This encodes CASSLTLASVWETQYF.